Listed here is a single TCR beta chain. These data come from a study of CD8+ T cells in alopecia areata. Specified treatment: oral pan-JAK inhibitor, 5-10 mg twice daily. The authors extracted RNA and reverse transcribed it into cDNA as the sequencing template. Method: immunoSEQ multiplex PCR; TCRdb's copy keeps in-frame clones and lacks some. This repertoire shows fewer than 250,000 clones, approximately 56% found once; its top ten account for about 0.69%. The material sequenced was CD4+ T cells sorted from blood, taken at week 4, from a patient treated with tofacitinib. This clonotype was obtained from a human donor with alopecia areata.

As DNA, the CDR3 is TGTGCCAGCAGCCGAGACGGGACCGATCAGCCCCAGCATTTT. It codes for CASSRDGTDQPQHF. V usage is TRBV4-2 and J usage is TRBJ1-5; D is possibly TRBD1 (5 bases). The CDR3 consists of 14 residues. The germline V gene has CDR1 LGHNA and CDR2 YNFKEQ. Trimming took off 4 bases at V and 5 bases at J, with 12 bases between the two ends.